These 19 T cell receptor beta chains originate from one sample sequenced in a study of blood T cell repertoires in COVID-19. Libraries were prepared by immunoSEQ multiplex PCR; TCRdb keeps only in-frame clonotypes and omits some of them. Of over 400,000 clones in the sample, around 85% were seen once. Sequencing input: PBMCs or T cells enriched from blood (not recorded which). These receptors all come from a woman aged 60-75 years who had recovered from COVID-19.

The chain couples TRBV14 to TRBJ2-1; D is perhaps TRBD1 (5 bases). The CDR3 runs to 17 residues. V was pared by 0 bases and J by 1 base, with 13 bases between. In germline, CDR1 is SGHDN, CDR2 FVKESK. This CDR3 reads CASSQDDRILSYNEQFF. The CDR3 DNA reads as TGTGCCAGCAGCCAAGATGACAGAATCCTTTCCTACAATGAGCAGTTCTTC.

This chain connects TRBV10-3 to TRBJ1-1, with a possible D match to TRBD1 (5 bases). The germline V gene encodes CDR1 ENHRY and CDR2 SYGVKD. The CDR3 consists of 15 residues. With 0 bases removed from V and 6 bases from J, the gap between germline ends came to 14 bases. CDR3 loop: CAISESRLGASEAFF. DNA of the CDR3: TGTGCCATCAGTGAGTCCAGATTAGGGGCGTCTGAAGCTTTCTTT.

The V call is TRBV9, the J call TRBJ2-7; a weak D match, TRBD2 (6 bases). The CDR3 has 13 residues. The germline V and J ends were trimmed by 4 bases and 6 bases, with 14 bases remaining between them. Germline CDR1 reads SGDLS; CDR2 reads YYNGEE. In DNA form, the CDR3 reads TGTGCCAGCAGCCCCACCATGGGGGGCGAGCAGTACTTC. Its translation is CASSPTMGGEQYF.

V gene TRBV2 combines with J gene TRBJ1-1; tentative D call: TRBD1 (5 bases). Per germline, CDR1 SNHLY and CDR2 FYNNEI. The germline V and J ends were trimmed by 2 bases and 5 bases, with 12 bases remaining between them. This CDR3 has 14 residues. The CDR3 DNA follows: TGTGCCAGCAGTGAATTCCAGGGAGGGACTGAAGCTTTCTTT. Translating it yields CASSEFQGGTEAFF.

The V gene is TRBV19, the J gene TRBJ2-5; maybe TRBD2 (5 bases). V was cut by 0 bases and J by 4 bases, with 12 bases left in between. This CDR3 comprises 15 residues. Germline CDR1 LNHDA, CDR2 SQIVND (reference sequence). CDR3 bases: TGTGCCAGTAGTATAGATTTCCTAGCTCGAGAGACCCAGTACTTC. Encoded protein: CASSIDFLARETQYF.

CDR3 coding DNA: TGTGCCAGCAGTTACTTAACCGGTGAGCAGTTCTTC. Encoded protein: CASSYLTGEQFF. The rearrangement uses TRBV6-2 or TRBV6-3 and TRBJ2-1; D unresolved. The V gene lost 1 base and the J gene lost 9 bases, with 7 bases spanning the gap. This CDR3 spans 12 amino acids. CDR1 and CDR2 from the germline V gene are MNHEY and SVGEGT.

The chain joins TRBV5-1 to TRBJ1-2, with D maybe TRBD1 (5 bases). Germline V gene lookup returns CDR1 SGHRS and CDR2 YFSETQ. The ends were cut back, 1 base at V and 5 bases at J, with 18 bases in the middle. The CDR3 has 16 residues. The CDR3 region has the DNA TGCGCCAGCAGCTTGTTCCCGGCAGGGAAGGAGTATGGCTACACCTTC. Translation gives CASSLFPAGKEYGYTF.

The chain recombines TRBV28 with TRBJ2-5, with 11 bases aligning to TRBD2. This CDR3 is 16 amino acids long. With 4 bases clipped from V and 6 bases from J, the junction kept 10 bases outside the gene matches. Germline V gives CDR1 MDHEN, CDR2 SYDVKM. CDR3 in amino acids: CASSSVLAGALKTQYF. The CDR3 bases are TGTGCCAGCAGTTCTGTACTAGCGGGGGCCCTCAAGACCCAGTACTTC. Full variable domain (remainder filled in from reference TRBV28 and TRBJ2-5): DVKVTQSSRYLVKRTGEKVFLECVQDMDHENMFWYRQDPGLGLRLIYFSYDVKMKEKGDIPEGYSVSREKKERFSLILESASTNQTSMYLCASSSVLAGALKTQYFGPGTRLLVL.

The V call is TRBV6-2 or TRBV6-3, the J call TRBJ1-2; 7 bases fit TRBD1. Trimming removed 4 bases from V and 8 bases from J; junction bases left unmatched: 16. The CDR3 spans 16 residues. The germline V gene has CDR1 MNHEY and CDR2 SVGEGT. The CDR3: CASSSLSVFPGGGYTF. CDR3 in DNA: TGTGCCAGCAGTTCACTCTCGGTCTTCCCAGGGGGAGGCTACACCTTC.

The chain has TRBV4-1 and TRBJ2-3; TRBD2 might be the D (6 bases). Trimming cost V 3 bases and J 6 bases, with 16 bases left between them. The germline CDR1 and CDR2 sequences are MGHRA and YSYEKL. The CDR3 loop spans 15 amino acids. The CDR3 coding sequence is TGCGCCAGCAGCCATTACCGGGGGAAGGGGGATACGCAGTATTTT. Amino acid sequence: CASSHYRGKGDTQYF.

The chain joins TRBV13 to TRBJ1-2; D might be TRBD1 (5 bases). The CDR3 runs 14 residues. Trimming removed 5 bases from V and 4 bases from J, with 14 bases in between. Germline CDR1 reads PRHDT; CDR2 reads FYEKMQ (reference sequence). DNA of the CDR3: TGTGCCAGCAGCCAAACTGGGGGGTCCTATGGCTACACCTTC. Its protein is CASSQTGGSYGYTF.

The rearrangement uses TRBV7-8 and TRBJ1-6, with TRBD1 as a possible D gene (6 bases). V lost 5 bases to trimming and J lost 5 bases, with 13 bases between them. This CDR3 contains 15 residues. CDR1 is SGHVS, CDR2 FQNEAQ, per germline. The CDR3 DNA reads TGTGCCAGCAGCCCCCCGACAGGAAATAATTCACCCCTCCACTTT. Translated, it gives CASSPPTGNNSPLHF.

This sequence joins TRBV10-3 and TRBJ1-2, with D perhaps matching TRBD1 (6 bases). CDR1 and CDR2 from the germline V gene are ENHRY and SYGVKD. Trimming took off 7 bases at V and 4 bases at J, with 10 bases between the two ends. The CDR3 covers 12 residues. Written as DNA, the CDR3 is TGTGCCATCACAACAGGGTCCTATGGCTACACCTTC. This encodes CAITTGSYGYTF.

This clone appeared once. Other DNA sequences in the same sample also yield this CDR3. The chain uses TRBV5-1 and TRBJ1-2, with 7 bases aligning to TRBD1. Germline CDR1 reads SGHRS; CDR2 reads YFSETQ. The CDR3 covers 13 residues. V was pared by 1 base and J by 4 bases, with 1 base of the junction left unmatched. The CDR3 nucleotides are TGCGCCAGCAGCTTGACAGGGGCCTATGGCTACACCTTC. It specifies CASSLTGAYGYTF.

The rearrangement joins TRBV7-2 to TRBJ2-5; the D gene is possibly TRBD2 (5 bases). The CDR3 runs to 13 residues. CDR1 and CDR2 from the germline V gene are SGHTA and FQGNSA. The V end was cut by 3 bases, the J end by 3 bases, with 8 bases between. CDR3 residues: CASSFQTKETQYF. For the CDR3, the DNA is TGTGCCAGCAGCTTCCAGACTAAAGAGACCCAGTACTTC.

The chain has TRBV12-3 or TRBV12-4 and TRBJ2-2; D gene ambiguous. The CDR3 length is 11 residues. The V end was cut by 6 bases, the J end by 9 bases, with 8 bases between. CDR3 sequence reads: CASSSFRELFF. The CDR3 bases are TGTGCCAGCAGCTCCTTCCGGGAGCTGTTTTTT.

This clone turned up a few times. The same CDR3 arises from other DNA sequences in this sample as well. The chain combines TRBV12-3 or TRBV12-4 with TRBJ1-4; D is unresolved. Trimming removed 3 bases at V and 8 bases at J, with 7 bases between. There are 12 residues in the CDR3. CDR3 protein: CASSFGREKLFF. The CDR3 DNA follows: TGTGCCAGCAGTTTCGGGAGGGAAAAACTGTTTTTT.

The V and J genes are TRBV11-3 and TRBJ1-3; D may be TRBD1 (5 bases). V was cut by 6 bases and J by 4 bases, with 10 bases left in between. The CDR3 covers 13 residues. From germline, CDR1 is SGHNT and CDR2 YENEEA. Here the CDR3 DNA reads TGTGCCAGCAGTACCAGGGCCGGAAACACCATATATTTT. It translates to CASSTRAGNTIYF.

The rearrangement joins TRBV6-2 or TRBV6-3 to TRBJ2-3, with D possibly being TRBD2 (5 bases). Trimming left V 2 bases short and J 4 bases short, with 19 bases between. CDR1 MNHEY and CDR2 SVGEGT come from the germline V gene. This CDR3 contains 17 residues. This CDR3 is CASSYPLRRKSADTQYF. The CDR3 DNA follows: TGTGCCAGCAGTTACCCCCTCCGGAGGAAGAGTGCAGATACGCAGTATTTT.